This T cell receptor beta chain was identified during a study of blood T cell repertoires in COVID-19. Generated by immunoSEQ multiplex PCR, the TCRdb table keeps only in-frame clones and is missing some. Here the sample spans some 330,000 clones, more than 75% being singletons. Germline V gives CDR1 LGHDT, CDR2 YNNKEL (reference sequence). The CDR3 has 16 residues. The trim removed 3 bases at V and 4 bases at J, leaving 9 bases unmatched. The sample was PBMCs or T cells enriched from blood (not recorded which). This chain uses TRBV3-1 (or the pseudogene TRBV3-2) with TRBJ1-5, with 7 bases that match TRBD1. The sequence derives from a man between 35 and 55 years old in a cohort exposed to, infected with or recovered from COVID-19 (not recorded which). The CDR3 coding sequence is TGTGCCAGCAGCCAGGGACAGCAACTTAGAAATCAGCCCCAGCATTTT. Translated: CASSQGQQLRNQPQHF.